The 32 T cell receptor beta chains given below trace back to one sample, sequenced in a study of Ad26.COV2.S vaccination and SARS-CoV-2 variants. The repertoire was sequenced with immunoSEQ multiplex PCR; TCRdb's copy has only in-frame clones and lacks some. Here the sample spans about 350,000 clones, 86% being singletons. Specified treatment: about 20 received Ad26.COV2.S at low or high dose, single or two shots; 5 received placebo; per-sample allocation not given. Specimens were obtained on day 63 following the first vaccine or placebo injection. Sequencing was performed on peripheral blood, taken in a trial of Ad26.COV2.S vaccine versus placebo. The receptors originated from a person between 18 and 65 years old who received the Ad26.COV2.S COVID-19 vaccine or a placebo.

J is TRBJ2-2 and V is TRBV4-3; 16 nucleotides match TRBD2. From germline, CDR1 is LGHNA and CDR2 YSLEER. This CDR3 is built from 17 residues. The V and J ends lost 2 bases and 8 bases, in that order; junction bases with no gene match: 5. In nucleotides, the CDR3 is TGCGCCAGCAGCCAACCCGGGACTAGCGGGGGGGTTGGGGAGCTGTTTTTT. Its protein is CASSQPGTSGGVGELFF.

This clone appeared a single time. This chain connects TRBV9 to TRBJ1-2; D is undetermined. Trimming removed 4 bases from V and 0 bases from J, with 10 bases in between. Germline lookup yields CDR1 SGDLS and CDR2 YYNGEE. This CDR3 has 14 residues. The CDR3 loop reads CASSKAGANYGYTF. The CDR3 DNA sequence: TGTGCCAGCAGCAAGGCGGGTGCTAACTATGGCTACACCTTC.

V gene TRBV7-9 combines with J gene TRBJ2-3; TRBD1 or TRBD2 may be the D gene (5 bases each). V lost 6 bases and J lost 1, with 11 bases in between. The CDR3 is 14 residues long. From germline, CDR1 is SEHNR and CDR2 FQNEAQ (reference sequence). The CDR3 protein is CASRSMGGTDTQYF. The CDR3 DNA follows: TGTGCCAGCAGATCCATGGGGGGCACAGATACGCAGTATTTT.

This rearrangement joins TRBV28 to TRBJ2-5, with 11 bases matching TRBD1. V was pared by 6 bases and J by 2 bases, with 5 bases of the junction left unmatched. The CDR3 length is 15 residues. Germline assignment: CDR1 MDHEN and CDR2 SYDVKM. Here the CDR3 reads CASRRDRGEQETQYF. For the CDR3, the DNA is TGTGCCAGCAGGCGGGACAGGGGGGAGCAAGAGACCCAGTACTTC.

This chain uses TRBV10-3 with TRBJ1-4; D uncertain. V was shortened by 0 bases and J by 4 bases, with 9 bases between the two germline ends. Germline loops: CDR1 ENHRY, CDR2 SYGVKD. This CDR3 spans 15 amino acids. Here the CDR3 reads CAISESGRINEKLFF. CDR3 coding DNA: TGTGCCATCAGTGAGTCTGGAAGAATTAATGAAAAACTGTTTTTT.

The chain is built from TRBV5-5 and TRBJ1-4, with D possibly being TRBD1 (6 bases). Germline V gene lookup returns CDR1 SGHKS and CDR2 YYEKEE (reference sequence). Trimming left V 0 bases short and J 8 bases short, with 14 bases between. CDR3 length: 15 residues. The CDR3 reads CASSLGQVLNEKLFF. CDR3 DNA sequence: TGTGCCAGCAGCTTGGGACAGGTATTAAACGAAAAACTGTTTTTT. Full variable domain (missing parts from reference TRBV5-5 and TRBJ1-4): DAGVTQSPTHLIKTRGQQVTLRCSPISGHKSVSWYQQVLGQGPQFIFQYYEKEERGRGNFPDRFSARQFPNYSSELNVNALLLGDSALYLCASSLGQVLNEKLFFGSGTQLSVL.

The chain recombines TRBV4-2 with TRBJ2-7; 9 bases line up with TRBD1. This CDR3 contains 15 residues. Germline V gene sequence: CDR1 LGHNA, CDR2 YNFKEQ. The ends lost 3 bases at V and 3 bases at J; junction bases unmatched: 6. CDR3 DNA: TGTGCCAGCAGCCATCCGGGACAGGGAGACTACGAGCAGTACTTC. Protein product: CASSHPGQGDYEQYF.

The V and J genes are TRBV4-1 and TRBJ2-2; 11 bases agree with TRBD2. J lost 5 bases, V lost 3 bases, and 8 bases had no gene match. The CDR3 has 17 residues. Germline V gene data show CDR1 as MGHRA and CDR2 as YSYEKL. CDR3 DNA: TGCGCCAGCAGCCAGGGTAGCGGGAGGGATAGGACCGGGGAGCTGTTTTTT. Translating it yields CASSQGSGRDRTGELFF.

The CDR3: CASSQLPLRGGTGELFF. The DNA for the CDR3 is TGTGCCAGCAGCCAATTACCCCTACGAGGAGGCACCGGGGAGCTGTTTTTT. The chain has TRBV13 and TRBJ2-2; tentatively, D is TRBD2 (5 bases). Between the trimmed V and J ends, which lost 5 bases and 4 bases, there was a span of 20 bases. The germline V gene encodes CDR1 PRHDT and CDR2 FYEKMQ (reference sequence). There are 17 residues in the CDR3.

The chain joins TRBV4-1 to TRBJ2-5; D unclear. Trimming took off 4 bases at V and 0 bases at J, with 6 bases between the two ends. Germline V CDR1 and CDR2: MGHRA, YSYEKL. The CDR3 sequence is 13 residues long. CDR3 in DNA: TGCGCCAGCAGCCGCGAGTACCAAGAGACCCAGTACTTC. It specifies CASSREYQETQYF.

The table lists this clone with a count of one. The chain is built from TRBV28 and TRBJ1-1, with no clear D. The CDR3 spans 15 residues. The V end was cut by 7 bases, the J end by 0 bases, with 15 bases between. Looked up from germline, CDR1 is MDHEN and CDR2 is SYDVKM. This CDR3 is CASTFGGTVNTEAFF. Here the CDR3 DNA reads TGTGCCAGCACCTTTGGCGGAACGGTGAACACTGAAGCTTTCTTT.

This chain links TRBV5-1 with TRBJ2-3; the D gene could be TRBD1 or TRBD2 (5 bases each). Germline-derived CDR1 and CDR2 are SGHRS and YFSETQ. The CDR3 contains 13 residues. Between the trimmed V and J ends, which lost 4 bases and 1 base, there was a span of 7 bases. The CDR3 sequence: CASSRDGTDTQYF. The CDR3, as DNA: TGCGCCAGCAGCCGGGACGGCACAGATACGCAGTATTTT.

Here the CDR3 DNA reads TGTGCCAGCTCACCAACCGGGCCCCCGGCGTATTTT. Amino acid sequence: CASSPTGPPAYF. The chain combines TRBV18 with TRBJ2-3; D is undetermined. The CDR3 covers 12 residues. The V gene lost 2 bases and the J gene lost 14 bases, with 14 bases spanning the gap. Germline loops: CDR1 KGHSH, CDR2 LQKENI.

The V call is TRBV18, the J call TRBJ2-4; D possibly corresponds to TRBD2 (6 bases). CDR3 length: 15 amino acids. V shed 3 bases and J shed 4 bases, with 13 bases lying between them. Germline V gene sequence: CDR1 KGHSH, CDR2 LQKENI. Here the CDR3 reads CASSPAGTLKNIQYF. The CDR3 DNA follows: TGTGCCAGCTCACCCGCGGGGACTCTTAAAAACATTCAGTACTTC.

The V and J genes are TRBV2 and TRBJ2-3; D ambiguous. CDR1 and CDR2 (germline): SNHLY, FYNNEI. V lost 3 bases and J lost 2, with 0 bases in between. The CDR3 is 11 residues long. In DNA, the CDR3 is TGTGCCAGCAGTGACACAGATACGCAGTATTTT. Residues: CASSDTDTQYF.

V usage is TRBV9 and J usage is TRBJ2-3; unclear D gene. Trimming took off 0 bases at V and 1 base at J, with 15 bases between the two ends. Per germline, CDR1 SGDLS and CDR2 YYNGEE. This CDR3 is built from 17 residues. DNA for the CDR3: TGTGCCAGCAGCGTAGTGGCTTCCGCGGTTGGCACAGATACGCAGTATTTT. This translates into CASSVVASAVGTDTQYF.

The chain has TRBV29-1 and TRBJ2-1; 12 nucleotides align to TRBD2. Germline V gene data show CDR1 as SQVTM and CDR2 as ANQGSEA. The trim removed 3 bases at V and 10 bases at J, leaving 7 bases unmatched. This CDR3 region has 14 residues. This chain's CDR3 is CSVEALAGGAEQFF. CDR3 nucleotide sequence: TGCAGCGTTGAGGCTCTAGCGGGAGGGGCCGAGCAGTTCTTC.

The CDR3 here is CASSIDDSYYGYTF. CDR3 in DNA: TGTGCCAGTAGTATAGACGACAGCTACTATGGCTACACCTTC. The chain recombines TRBV19 with TRBJ1-2; perhaps TRBD1 as D (5 bases). This CDR3 comprises 14 residues. Germline CDR1 reads LNHDA; CDR2 reads SQIVND (reference sequence). Trimming left V 0 bases short and J 3 bases short, with 8 bases between.

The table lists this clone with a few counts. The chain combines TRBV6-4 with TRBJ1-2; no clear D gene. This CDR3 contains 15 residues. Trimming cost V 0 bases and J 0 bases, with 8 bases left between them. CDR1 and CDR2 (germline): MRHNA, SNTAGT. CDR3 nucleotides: TGTGCCAGCAGTGACTCACCGGAATCTAACTATGGCTACACCTTC. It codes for CASSDSPESNYGYTF.

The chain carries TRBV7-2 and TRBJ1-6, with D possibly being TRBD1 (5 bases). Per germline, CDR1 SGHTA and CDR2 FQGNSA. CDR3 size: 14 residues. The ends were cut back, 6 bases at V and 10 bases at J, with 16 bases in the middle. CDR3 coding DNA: TGTGCCAGCAGGGTCGGGAGGGGTGGCTCACCCCTCCACTTT. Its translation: CASRVGRGGSPLHF.

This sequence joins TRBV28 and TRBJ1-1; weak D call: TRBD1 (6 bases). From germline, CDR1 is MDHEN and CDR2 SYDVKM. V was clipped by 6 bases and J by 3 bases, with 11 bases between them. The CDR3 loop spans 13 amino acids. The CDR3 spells CASRRTAYTEAFF. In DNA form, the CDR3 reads TGTGCCAGCAGGCGGACAGCCTACACTGAAGCTTTCTTT.

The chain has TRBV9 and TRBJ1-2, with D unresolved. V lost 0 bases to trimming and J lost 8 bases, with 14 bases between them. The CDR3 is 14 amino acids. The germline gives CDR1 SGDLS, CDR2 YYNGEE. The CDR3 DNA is TGTGCCAGCAGCGTAGGTCAGGCCCCAGACGGCTACACCTTC. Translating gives CASSVGQAPDGYTF.

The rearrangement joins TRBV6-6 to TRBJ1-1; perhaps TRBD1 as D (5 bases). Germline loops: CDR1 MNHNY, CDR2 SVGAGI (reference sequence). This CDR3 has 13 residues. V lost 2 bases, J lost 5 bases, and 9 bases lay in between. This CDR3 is CASSYRGGTEAFF. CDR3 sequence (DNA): TGTGCCAGCAGTTACAGGGGAGGTACTGAAGCTTTCTTT.

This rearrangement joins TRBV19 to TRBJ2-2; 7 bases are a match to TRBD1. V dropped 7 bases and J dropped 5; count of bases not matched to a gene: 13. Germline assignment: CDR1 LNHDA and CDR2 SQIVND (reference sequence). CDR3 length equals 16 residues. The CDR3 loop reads CASTPDRASETGELFF. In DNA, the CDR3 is TGTGCCAGTACCCCAGACAGGGCAAGTGAGACCGGGGAGCTGTTTTTT.

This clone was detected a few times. The CDR3, as DNA: TGTGCCAGCAGCTTTCTGGGCGGCGGGGAGCAGTACTTC. Its translation is CASSFLGGGEQYF. The rearrangement links TRBV11-3 to TRBJ2-7; D possibly corresponds to TRBD2 (5 bases). Germline CDR1 and CDR2: SGHNT and YENEEA. The CDR3 loop spans 13 amino acids. Trimming left V 3 bases short and J 7 bases short, with 13 bases between.

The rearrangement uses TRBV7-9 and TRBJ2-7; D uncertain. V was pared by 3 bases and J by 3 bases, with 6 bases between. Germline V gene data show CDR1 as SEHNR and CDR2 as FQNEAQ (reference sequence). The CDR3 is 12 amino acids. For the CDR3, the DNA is TGTGCCAGCAGCTTCTCTGGCTACGAGCAGTACTTC. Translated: CASSFSGYEQYF.

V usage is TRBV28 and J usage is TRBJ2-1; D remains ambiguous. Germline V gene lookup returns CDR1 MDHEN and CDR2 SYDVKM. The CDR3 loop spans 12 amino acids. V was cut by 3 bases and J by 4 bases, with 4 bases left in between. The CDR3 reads CASSLPYNEQFF. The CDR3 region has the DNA TGTGCCAGCAGTTTGCCTTACAATGAGCAGTTCTTC.

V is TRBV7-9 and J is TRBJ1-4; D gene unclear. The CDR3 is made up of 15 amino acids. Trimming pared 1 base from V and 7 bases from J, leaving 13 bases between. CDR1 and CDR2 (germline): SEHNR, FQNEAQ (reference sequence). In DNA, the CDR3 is TGTGCCAGCAGCTTAGAAGGGTTTCAACTTGAAAAACTGTTTTTT. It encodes CASSLEGFQLEKLFF.

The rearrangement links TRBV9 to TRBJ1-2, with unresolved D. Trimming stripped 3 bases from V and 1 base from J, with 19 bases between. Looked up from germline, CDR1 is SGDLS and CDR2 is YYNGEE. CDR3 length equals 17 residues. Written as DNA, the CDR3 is TGTGCCAGCAGCGCCCGACCGAGCCGCAAGTTTAACTATGGCTACACCTTC. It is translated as CASSARPSRKFNYGYTF. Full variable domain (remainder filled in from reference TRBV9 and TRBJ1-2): DSGVTQTPKHLITATGQRVTLRCSPRSGDLSVYWYQQSLDQGLQFLIQYYNGEERAKGNILERFSAQQFPDLHSELNLSSLELGDSALYFCASSARPSRKFNYGYTFGSGTRLTVV.

The CDR3 nucleotides read TGTGCCAGCAGCATCTCCGGGACAGGGAACACTGAAGCTTTCTTT. Translation: CASSISGTGNTEAFF. V is TRBV7-9 and J is TRBJ1-1; 8 nucleotides match TRBD1. The CDR3 loop spans 15 amino acids. CDR1 and CDR2 from the germline V gene are SEHNR and FQNEAQ (reference sequence). The V gene end was trimmed by 5 bases and the J gene end by 1 base; junction bases not matched to a gene: 6.

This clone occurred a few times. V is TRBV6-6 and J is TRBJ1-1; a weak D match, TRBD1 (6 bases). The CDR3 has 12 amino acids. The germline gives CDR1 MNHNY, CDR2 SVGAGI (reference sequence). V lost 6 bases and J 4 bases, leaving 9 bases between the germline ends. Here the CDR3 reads CASRQGVTEAFF. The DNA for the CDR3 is TGTGCCAGCAGACAGGGCGTCACTGAAGCTTTCTTT.

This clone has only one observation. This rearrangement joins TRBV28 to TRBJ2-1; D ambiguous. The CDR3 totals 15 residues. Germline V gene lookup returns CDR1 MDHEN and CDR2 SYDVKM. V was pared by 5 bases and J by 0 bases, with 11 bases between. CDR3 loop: CASSPTPRSYNEQFF. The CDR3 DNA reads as TGTGCCAGCAGTCCGACACCCCGCTCCTACAATGAGCAGTTCTTC. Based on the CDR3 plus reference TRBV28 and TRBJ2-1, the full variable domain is DVKVTQSSRYLVKRTGEKVFLECVQDMDHENMFWYRQDPGLGLRLIYFSYDVKMKEKGDIPEGYSVSREKKERFSLILESASTNQTSMYLCASSPTPRSYNEQFFGPGTRLTVL.